The 14 T cell receptor beta chains listed next were all sequenced from one sample in a study of blood T cells in healthy people across ages. Together with a sample-barcoded 5' primer, a J-beta primer mix was included in a second PCR lasting roughly 7 to 11 cycles. One entry per CDR3 protein, called by TCRdb with MiXCR from the 5' RACE reads. The sample lists 1.5 million to 2 million distinct CDR3 sequences, just under 50% seen once, with around 2.1% in the top ten. The sample comprised blood. Source of these receptors: a middle-aged woman in good health.

The chain recombines TRBV15 with TRBJ1-5; D is uncertain. CDR1 LNHNV and CDR2 YYDKDF come from the germline V gene (reference sequence). CDR3 size: 15 residues. V shed 4 bases and J shed 3 bases, with 13 bases lying between them. The CDR3 spells CATSKDRGNNQPQHF. The CDR3 DNA sequence: TGTGCCACCAGCAAAGATCGGGGAAACAATCAGCCCCAGCATTTT.

V gene TRBV4-3 combines with J gene TRBJ1-4; D is uncertain. V was trimmed by 0 bases and J by 14 bases, leaving 13 bases between them. CDR1 is LGHNA and CDR2 is YSLEER in the germline V gene. This CDR3 contains 13 residues. The CDR3 here is CASSQDMSRWLFF. CDR3 coding DNA: TGCGCCAGCAGCCAAGATATGAGCAGGTGGCTGTTTTTT.

The rearrangement links TRBV12-3 or TRBV12-4 to TRBJ2-1, with 9 bases that match TRBD1. The V gene end was trimmed by 1 base and the J gene end by 8 bases; junction bases not matched to a gene: 12. The CDR3 totals 17 residues. This CDR3 is CASSLVIMRDRADEQFF. As DNA, the CDR3 is TGTGCCAGCAGTTTAGTTATAATGAGGGACAGGGCGGATGAGCAGTTCTTC.

This clonotype was seen a handful of times. The chain couples TRBV6-5 to TRBJ1-2; 9 positions agree with TRBD1. Trimming cost V 2 bases and J 10 bases; bases outside gene matches: 14. Germline CDR1 MNHEY, CDR2 SVGAGI. The CDR3 has 16 amino acids. In DNA, the CDR3 is TGTGCCAGCAGTTACCTAGGACAGGGGATGGCTATGGACTACACCTTC. It yields the protein CASSYLGQGMAMDYTF.

This rearrangement joins TRBV4-2 to TRBJ2-3; 10 nucleotides align to TRBD2. This CDR3 region has 16 residues. The germline CDR1 and CDR2 sequences are LGHNA and YNFKEQ. The ends lost 4 bases at V and 5 bases at J; junction bases unmatched: 9. The CDR3 bases are TGTGCCAGCAGCCCTTATAGCGGGGGGCTAGGAGATACGCAGTATTTT. Its protein is CASSPYSGGLGDTQYF.

Many counts were recorded for this clonotype. A much bigger clone sits one base away, suggesting this may be a read error. This chain connects TRBV4-3 to TRBJ2-5, with TRBD1 as a possible D gene (5 bases). The germline V gene encodes CDR1 LGHNA and CDR2 YSLEER. This CDR3 has 16 amino acids. The ends were cut back, 0 bases at V and 1 base at J, with 12 bases in the middle. The CDR3 region is CASSQDGASPQETQYF. The CDR3 coding sequence is TGCGCCAGCAGCCAAGATGGGGCAAGCCCCCAAGAGACCCAGTACTTC.

The chain combines TRBV12-3 or TRBV12-4 with TRBJ2-1; D is unclear. The J call may be faulty, since TRBJ2-7 better matches the DNA end. The CDR3 extends over 14 amino acids. CDR3 residues: CASSLNAGRNEQYF. For the CDR3, the DNA is TGTGCCAGCAGTTTAAACGCAGGCAGGAACGAGCAGTACTTC.

This sequence joins TRBV20-1 and TRBJ2-5; 12 bases are shared with TRBD1. V trimming: 4 bases; J trimming: 5 bases; junction bases outside the gene matches: 11. The V gene's germline CDR1 is DFQATT and CDR2 SNEGSKA (reference sequence). The CDR3 totals 16 residues. In DNA, the CDR3 is TGCAGTGCTACTTCCGGGACAGGGGGCGTTTGGGAGACCCAGTACTTC. It encodes CSATSGTGGVWETQYF.

V usage is TRBV24-1 and J usage is TRBJ2-1; perhaps D is TRBD1 or TRBD2 (5 bases each). Looked up from germline, CDR1 is KGHDR and CDR2 is SFDVKD. The CDR3 is 14 residues long. V was cut by 5 bases and J by 6 bases, with 13 bases left in between. CDR3 bases: TGTGCCACCAGTGCCTTTCTTGGGGGCAATGAGCAGTTCTTC. This encodes CATSAFLGGNEQFF.

The chain joins TRBV24-1 to TRBJ2-3; tentatively, D is TRBD2 (7 bases). CDR3 size: 16 residues. Per germline, CDR1 KGHDR and CDR2 SFDVKD. The ends were cut back, 1 base at V and 4 bases at J, with 14 bases in the middle. The CDR3 DNA reads as TGTGCCACCAGTGATTTCGGGGGGCCGAGCGCAGATACGCAGTATTTT. It is translated as CATSDFGGPSADTQYF.

This clonotype was picked up many times. The rearrangement links TRBV20-1 to TRBJ2-1; TRBD1 agrees at 11 bases. Looked up from germline, CDR1 is DFQATT and CDR2 is SNEGSKA (reference sequence). The length of the CDR3 is 14 residues. With 6 bases clipped from V and 7 bases from J, the junction kept 8 bases outside the gene matches. The CDR3 nucleotides are TGCAGTGCCACGAGGGACAGGGGGGTTAATGAGCAGTTCTTC. Protein product: CSATRDRGVNEQFF.

In its sample, this clonotype was seen a few times. The rearrangement links TRBV7-8 to TRBJ1-5, with 7 bases aligning to TRBD1. Losses at the gene ends were 5 bases for V and 3 bases for J; bases not matched to a gene: 10. There are 16 residues in the CDR3. Germline V gene lookup returns CDR1 SGHVS and CDR2 FQNEAQ. The CDR3 region is CASSLRDSPLNQPQHF. The CDR3 DNA sequence: TGTGCCAGCAGCCTTAGGGACAGCCCTCTCAATCAGCCCCAGCATTTT.

The gene calls are TRBV9 and TRBJ2-7; tentative D call: TRBD1 (6 bases). The germline CDR1 and CDR2 sequences are SGDLS and YYNGEE. V lost 4 bases, J lost 1 base, and 15 bases lay in between. The CDR3 spans 15 residues. CDR3: CASSPPDRISYEQYF. The CDR3 bases are TGTGCCAGCAGCCCTCCTGACAGGATATCCTACGAGCAGTACTTC.

Details on this clonotype: The junction does not match germline at one end; this may be a read error. The chain has TRBV6-1 and TRBJ2-1; 10 bases align to TRBD1. Germline V gene lookup returns CDR1 MNHNS and CDR2 SASEGT. CDR3 size: 16 residues. In DNA form, the CDR3 reads TGTGCCAACAGTGAAGAAACGGGACAGGGGTCGAATGAGCAGTTCTTC. This translates into CANSEETGQGSNEQFF.